This TCR beta chain originates from a study of T cells after yellow fever vaccination. Study observations and caveats: One caveat is that FACS-sorted repertoires could contain abundant clonotypes contaminating from the bulk population.

TCR cDNA was made by 5'RACE template switching, adding a universal primer site and UMIs. TCRdb fed the 5' RACE reads into MiXCR, producing one record per CDR3 protein. The sample has about 500,000 distinct CDR3 sequences, about a sixth seen once. Worth noting for this clonotype: Its antigen is not known.

The CDR3 is 14 residues long. V was pared by 6 bases and J by 7 bases, with 7 bases of the junction left unmatched. CDR1 MNHNS and CDR2 SASEGT come from the germline V gene. The material sequenced was PBMCs, taken 5 to 6 days after the first yellow fever vaccination. This sequence joins TRBV6-1 and TRBJ1-2; 11 nucleotides line up with TRBD1. The receptor comes from a man younger than 30 who received the YFV17D yellow fever vaccine. The CDR3 region is CASRPDRGLGGYTF. The CDR3 bases are TGTGCCAGCAGACCGGACAGGGGGCTTGGTGGCTACACCTTC.